One T cell receptor beta chain is described in this entry. There is no known antigen for this receptor. No base quality values were provided; no much bigger clone lies one nucleotide off. CDR3 length: 14 amino acids, cysteine to phenylalanine. Just the 42-base CDR3 DNA is kept, in frame starting at base 1. CDR1 and CDR2 (SEHNR, FQNEAQ) derive from the germline V gene (reference sequence). V is cut by 2 bases and J by 4 bases, and the space between the germline ends is 11 bases. This record belongs to a study of T cell responses to AZD1222 COVID-19 vaccine (dated by TCRdb to the early 2020s). Context from the whole study: AZD1222 recipients given second doses at about 4 weeks or at about 12 weeks were pooled, since spike-specific TCR depth and breadth were not found to differ between the two schedules. Trial participants were enrolled by age into subgroups of 18-55, 56-69 and 70-plus years, and roughly 150, 30 and 60 TCR-sequenced participants, respectively, were included in these subgroups. A total of 233 trial participants underwent TCR sequencing, of whom some 210 received two doses of AZD1222 and about 25 received two doses of the MenACWY control vaccine. Overall study outcomes, separate from this receptor: No day 14 peak-response samples were available, so repertoires were characterized only after the peak T cell response. The whole spike protein was spanned by vaccine-associated CD4 TCRs, and dominant responses were seen in regions 160-218 and 743-854. Conclusions about previously exposed vaccinees are limited, since just a handful of AZD1222 recipients were seropositive for SARS-CoV-2 at baseline. Spike-specific TCR breadth and depth rose significantly after two AZD1222 doses compared with day 0 and with MenACWY recipients. In the small 56-69-year group, the increase in depth fell short of significance, most likely because of low power. Most participants were white British and females outnumbered males, and the authors suggested that clonal diversity may have been underestimated. Reportedly, almost half of the unique spike-specific TCRs recognized epitopes lying outside the regions that are mutated in the B.1.351 and B.1.1.7 variants.

The CDR3 regions of human TCRbeta chains were subjected to immunosequencing. For the original study's pipeline: Repertoire TCRs were checked for matches against a reference library of SARS-CoV-2-specific TCRs that had been generated using the MIRA antigen-specificity platform. Breadth was defined as the fraction of unique TCRs that were SARS-CoV-2-associated, and depth was defined as the fraction of total T cells that were SARS-CoV-2-associated. Using the MIRA data, each spike-specific TCR was assigned both to the spike region to which the TCR was reactive and to a CD4 or CD8 class. Log10-transformed breadth and depth values were compared by one-way ANOVA with Sidak's multiple comparisons tests. What TCRdb holds here is the immuneACCESS table cut down to in-frame rearrangements. Part of the clones is not present; checked against another copy, under half of the missing clones reflect an unresolved V gene, and the others are unexplained. That table gives V, J and clone size, and the DNA gave D and trimming. Present in this sample are over 100,000 clones, 86% of which were seen just once. Together, the top ten hold 20% to 25% of the sample.

The time point label, read with the paper, signifies: baseline before first vaccination. Samples from vaccinated people were obtained from the UK trials COV001 and COV002, which included a single-blind randomized controlled phase 2/3 trial of AZD1222 (ChAdOx1 nCoV-19) in healthy adults. For TCRbeta chain sequencing, PBMC samples were collected from trial participants at day 0 and at day 28 after the second dose. The source of this sequence is an adult in good health. The rearrangement combines TRBV7-9 with TRBJ1-1; a weak D assignment points to TRBD1 (6 bases agree). The specimen was peripheral blood, collected on day 0 of AZD1222 vaccination. The DNA is as follows: TGTGCCAGCAGCTTACCGACAGGTCCCACTGAAGCTTTCTTT. It codes for CASSLPTGPTEAFF.